This is a list of T cell receptor beta chains from one sample in a study of T cells after yellow fever vaccination. TCRdb ran MiXCR on the 5' RACE reads and lists one entry per CDR3 protein. The repertoire holds 250,000 to 350,000 distinct CDR3 sequences, with 3.5% to 5% as singletons. Sample: PBMCs, taken 15 days after the yellow fever booster vaccination. All receptors come from a man younger than 30 who received the YFV17D yellow fever vaccine. CDR3s include the opening cysteine and the closing phenylalanine or tryptophan. The D gene is left open where the match is weak. The size entry is marked missing in some rows and otherwise reads once, few, many or a size class.

TRBJ1-3,.,.,TRBV18,CASSPRQDSGNTIYF
TRBJ2-1,.,many,TRBV5-6,CASSFGTTDYNEQFF
TRBJ2-3,.,few,TRBV25-1,CASSELGGGRDTQYF
TRBJ1-2,.,many,TRBV20-1,CSATIRQAYGYTF
TRBJ2-5,.,few,TRBV4-3,CASSQDGDETQYF
TRBJ1-1,TRBD1,few,TRBV5-4,CASSLVTGEMTEAFF
TRBJ2-1,.,many,TRBV12-3/TRBV12-4,CASSLRSTPSEQFF
TRBJ1-3,.,.,TRBV11-2,CASSLVGGVTTGNTIYF
TRBJ1-2,.,many,TRBV4-3,CASSQGPGQHYGYTF
TRBJ2-4,TRBD2,.,TRBV29-1,CSARTSGGALTKNIQYF
TRBJ2-7,TRBD1,.,TRBV6-4,CASGGTGMSEQYF
TRBJ2-1,.,many,TRBV9,CASSLGEGASYNEQFF
TRBJ1-6,TRBD1,many,TRBV11-2,CASGTGVASPLHF
TRBJ2-1,TRBD2,many,TRBV25-1,CASSEGTSASVDNEQFF
TRBJ2-5,.,.,TRBV5-1,CASSPGGSGETQYF
TRBJ1-2,.,.,TRBV5-1,CASSAYLALYGYTF
TRBJ1-6,.,many,TRBV12-3/TRBV12-4,CASSLGRENSPLHF
TRBJ1-3,.,few,TRBV18,CASSATDGNTIYF
TRBJ1-2,.,many,TRBV12-3/TRBV12-4,CASSVMPTRGNTF
TRBJ2-3,TRBD2,few,TRBV7-3,CASSSGLAGLGDTQYF
TRBJ2-2,.,many,TRBV5-1,CASSLDGPNTGELFF
TRBJ1-4,.,few,TRBV4-3,CASSQAQGGDEKLFF
TRBJ2-7,TRBD1,few,TRBV18,CASSPPGQGSQYF
TRBJ2-5,TRBD2,few,TRBV5-4,CASSITGGTQYF
TRBJ2-3,.,many,TRBV5-1,CASSSKGNTDTQYF
TRBJ1-1,.,many,TRBV7-9,CASSPSLRRGRVTEAFF
TRBJ2-6,.,.,TRBV6-6,CASRKLGSSGANVLTF